The entry that follows covers one TCR beta chain sequence. The antigen it binds to is not known. Base qualities are not at hand, and no much larger clone is one base apart. These data belong to a study of cytomegalovirus exposure and HLA in healthy donors (dated 2017 in TCRdb). General notes on the study: According to an earlier analysis of a few hundred of the donors, about 179 million T cells yielded over 90 million unique TCR beta sequences and about 300 Gb of sequence data. An early release that covered fewer than 800 HLA-typed donors contained approximately 300 gigabases of sequencing data and 70 million to 100 million unique TCR sequences. The genetic ancestry cluster associated with self-reported Caucasian donors included over 80% of the approximately 430 genotyped donors. The study aimed to test whether cataloging public T cell receptors could reveal signatures of past pathogen exposure. The study profiled the T cell repertoires of about 720 subjects by immunosequencing and related them to cytomegalovirus serostatus. A separate validation cohort of more than 100 different subjects was used in addition to the approximately 700-subject first cohort. High-throughput TCR immunosequencing, statistical association of individual TCRs with disease status, and machine learning were combined to predict cytomegalovirus infection status. A later analysis re-examined previously published TCR beta repertoires from roughly 650 donors and added high-resolution HLA genotyping to investigate patterns of TCR occurrence. Rather than using new phenotypic data, the later analysis identified candidate immune exposures from TCR beta sequences and from how often those sequences occurred across donors. In an earlier analysis of a few hundred of the donors, high-throughput TCR beta sequencing was used to judge whether each TCR beta V gene segment behaved as functional or pseudogenic. Donor age, sex, ethnicity and CMV serostatus were collected together with the repertoire data. In a later genetic analysis, genome-wide SNP genotypes for about 65% of the 666 donors were used, and that subset was treated as a discovery cohort. Every discovery cohort repertoire had been produced on one sequencing platform. Class I and class II HLA loci were covered by the typing at four-digit resolution. The number of typed donors differed by locus: about 620-640 for A, B, C, DRB1 and DQB1; 522 for DQA1; approximately 610 for DPA1; and about 450 for DPB1. Roughly 5 DR-DQ haplotypes were treated as single units for association and clustering because of strong linkage in the cohort. Among about 400 genotyped donors of the cohort, an average of about 240,000 unique TCR beta nucleotide sequences was sequenced per donor, of which approximately 18% were non-productive. What the authors observed across the whole study: Because counts were too low, around 17 rarely observed V segments, including chromosome 9 orphons, were left out of the earlier analysis of 500 to 650 of the donors. Broadly in line with IMGT annotations, most TCR beta V segments showed up in productive rearrangements about 90% or about 30% of the time in an earlier analysis of about 500 of the donors. It was suggested by the authors that the approach could potentially be generalized to other disease states and immunological phenotypes. The only immune exposure information available for the cohort was CMV serostatus. A later genetic analysis reported fewer N-insertions in productive TCRs among donors in an Asian-associated ancestry cluster than the roughly 700-donor mean. The sequencing pipeline was judged likely to have produced a cluster of highly shared sequence variants as a technical artifact. An association between a missense DCLRE1C variant and V-gene and J-gene trimming of TCR beta chains was found in a later genetic analysis and replicated in an independent cohort. Only TCR beta chains were sequenced in this cohort, and the absence of alpha or paired-chain data limited detectable features. In a later analysis, several top co-occurrence clusters were reported to appear linked to parvovirus B19, influenza, CMV and Epstein-Barr virus. A later analysis found that HLA-associated TCR beta chains were more clonally expanded and had lower generation probabilities than equally common non-associated chains. The classifier was reported to diagnose cytomegalovirus status with high specificity and sensitivity in both the original cohort and the validation cohort. Because HLA typing was missing for some donors at each locus, association tests included only the typed subset. Roughly uniform sequencing depth across donors was assumed in presence/absence analyses, although this assumption may not hold. The study listed approximately 150 TCR beta chains as associated with cytomegalovirus. In a later analysis, most CMV-associated TCR beta chains were found to appear HLA-restricted, with HLA associations seemingly driven largely by CMV exposure. In a later analysis, the rate of TCR association differed among HLA loci, with DRB1 alleles having the most associated TCRs and HLA-C alleles having the fewest. Across donors, most TCR sequences were observed very rarely, whereas some public TCRs were present in many individuals. When HLA alleles, especially DR and DQ, strongly co-occurred, attributing TCR associations to individual alleles was difficult. A further reported finding was that TCR beta sequences accurately predicted the HLA-A and HLA-B alleles for most subjects in the first cohort. At a false discovery rate of 0.05, a later analysis linked some 18,000 TCR beta sequences to specific HLA alleles. Correlated functional status among segregating V segments might be attributable to linkage disequilibrium, but an unknown experimental factor could not be ruled out. The 87-base-pair reads could not distinguish some IMGT-functional V segments, including TRBV6-2 and TRBV6-3, so those segments were excluded. In vitro tests confirmed that three of the cytomegalovirus-associated TCR beta chains recognize cytomegalovirus antigens.

The library was prepared using the immunoSEQ multiplex PCR assay. The multiplex PCR relied on a mix of 60 forward primers for TCR Vbeta segments and 13 reverse primers for TCR Jbeta segments. The CDR3 region of rearranged TCR beta genes was amplified from genomic DNA with a multiplex PCR assay. On the Illumina HiSeq System, the amplified TCR beta libraries were sequenced as 87-base-pair reads. The paper's data handling went like this. Across the 670 or so repertoires, a later analysis counted tens of millions of unique TCR beta chains, 9 million to 14 million of which were shared by at least two donors. A nearest-neighbor algorithm error-corrected the raw reads and collapsed the reads into unique sequences, merging closely related sequences to remove PCR and sequencing errors. To assign V, D and J gene segments, CDR3 sequences were aligned to IMGT reference sequences. For a sequence to be retained, a match of at least six nucleotides to both a V gene segment and a J gene segment was required. Rearrangements were called productive when the CDR3 lacked stop codons and stayed in frame with V and J; all others were non-productive. CDR3 was defined by IMGT convention, running from the second conserved V-encoded cysteine to the conserved J-encoded phenylalanine. The earlier analysis of some 600 of the donors excluded sequences that lacked an unambiguous match to a single V gene segment. In an earlier analysis of approximately 550 of the donors, V segments were called functional above 56.7% productive rearrangements and were called segregating when the between-donor standard deviation exceeded 5%. A statistical classification framework was built for diagnosing cytomegalovirus status from the catalog of TCR beta chain sequences. In a later analysis, TCR nucleotide sequences were compared against IMGT/GENE-DB human TR gene sequences so that V and J genes could be assigned. Using the TCRdist pipeline, a later analysis assigned CDR3 sequences along with most-parsimonious VDJ recombination scenarios. In a later analysis, every TCR beta chain was defined by the combination of its CDR3 amino acid sequence and its V-gene family, and reads without a unique V-gene family were dropped. To address suspected cross-contamination and a sequencing artifact, a later analysis removed 592 highly shared, low-generation-probability nucleotide sequences. In a later analysis, a clonal expansion index was calculated for each public chain from normalized within-repertoire ranks of inferred template counts. Generation probabilities in a later analysis came from a VDJ recombination model fitted to out-of-frame rearrangements, and those results were checked against IGoR. In a later analysis, TCR-TCR, TCR-HLA and TCR-CMV co-occurrence was scored with hypergeometric tests, and a repertoire-size bias correction was applied to TCR pairs. In a later analysis, false discovery rates were estimated by permuting HLA or CMV assignments 20 times. In a later analysis, co-occurring TCRs were grouped with DBSCAN, and TCRdist sequence similarity was added when clustering was performed within HLA-allele-positive subsets. Co-occurrence clustering excluded repertoires with fewer than 30,000 or more than 120,000 public chains, plus five with anomalous nucleotide sharing. In its TCRdb copy, this immuneACCESS table keeps in-frame sequences only and misses some clones. Where compared with another copy, unresolved V genes explain less than half of these, and the others have no known cause. The V and J calls and clone size come from that table; D and trimming were worked out from the DNA. The sample includes roughly 190,000 clones, with roughly 80% observed a single time. 1.7% of the sample is in the top ten clones.

The cohort consisted of 650 to 700 healthy bone marrow donors. All cohort members were sampled while nominally healthy, although unrecorded immune exposures were likely present. The donor was CMV seronegative and belonged to the group of over 350 seronegative cohort members. Every donor gave a peripheral blood sample, and the peripheral blood mononuclear cells from that sample were used for TCR beta sequencing. The Qiagen DNeasy Blood Extraction Kit was used to extract genomic DNA from the blood cell samples. The junction carries 15 bases between V and J, which are trimmed by 4 bases and 0 bases respectively. Via the germline V gene (reference sequence), CDR1 is WNHNN and CDR2 SYGVQD. The CDR3 sequence holds 16 residues, the cysteine and phenylalanine included. The read is trimmed to its CDR3 DNA, 48 bases read in frame from base 1.

The sequencing sample was made of PBMCs. This clonotype was sampled from a woman between 18 and 29 years old in good health and CMV-seronegative. The chain is encoded by TRBV10-1 joined to TRBJ1-1, with the D gene call left open. The CDR3 reads CASSAGSRRVNTEAFF. In nucleotide form, the sequence is TGCGCCAGCAGTGCCGGGAGTCGGCGGGTGAACACTGAAGCTTTCTTT.